Described below is a single T cell receptor beta chain sequence and its context. Its target is unknown. The sample belongs to a study of T cells in tumors after PD-1 blockade. Overall study findings and caveats: Peripheral recruitment is suggested, as some novel exhausted tumor clones were in pre-treatment blood.

The CDR3 covers 13 residues. The V end was cut by 1 base, the J end by 10 bases, with 12 bases between. Germline CDR1 reads SGHTA; CDR2 reads FQGNSA. Clones were sequenced by immunoSEQ multiplex PCR, and TCRdb holds only the in-frame ones, with some missing. Of more than 9,000 clones in the sample, approximately 70% were seen once. The chain joins TRBV7-2 to TRBJ2-3; D not certain. The TCR comes from a human donor with basal cell carcinoma. This specimen consisted of tumor tissue, obtained after anti-PD-1 treatment. CDR3 region: CASSLEGYGAQYF. The CDR3 region has the DNA TGTGCCAGCAGCTTAGAAGGTTATGGCGCGCAGTATTTT.